One sample yielded the 11 T cell receptor beta chains listed below, sequenced in a study of PD-1 blockade in classical Hodgkin lymphoma. Repertoires were generated with immunoSEQ multiplex PCR, while TCRdb's copy carries only in-frame clones and drops some. In the table there are about 90,000 clones, roughly nine tenths of which are singletons. Time point here: cycle 4 day 1 (C4D1), after five to seven weeks of nivolumab. All patients relapsed after autologous stem cell transplantation, and brentuximab vedotin exposure varied. Sequencing was performed on peripheral blood mononuclear cells (PBMCs), taken before the fourth cycle of nivolumab. All receptors derive from a human donor with classical Hodgkin lymphoma.

V gene TRBV28 combines with J gene TRBJ1-2, with a possible D match to TRBD1 (5 bases). Looked up from germline, CDR1 is MDHEN and CDR2 is SYDVKM. CDR3 length: 13 residues. Trimming shortened V by 3 bases and J by 4 bases, and 9 bases separated the two germline ends. The CDR3 loop is CASSFRGGYGYTF. The CDR3 nucleotides are TGTGCCAGCAGTTTTCGGGGCGGCTATGGCTACACCTTC.

J is TRBJ2-1 and V is TRBV2; 7 nucleotides match TRBD1. Germline values: CDR1 SNHLY, CDR2 FYNNEI. The CDR3 has 16 amino acids. V lost 2 bases and J lost 4; bases outside the gene matches: 8. The CDR3 sequence is CASSESWDRKYNEQFF. Written as DNA, the CDR3 is TGTGCCAGCAGTGAATCCTGGGACAGAAAATACAATGAGCAGTTCTTC.

The chain uses TRBV10-3 and TRBJ1-1; no clear D. V was shortened by 0 bases and J by 3 bases, with 11 bases between the two germline ends. The CDR3 is 15 amino acids. Per germline, CDR1 ENHRY and CDR2 SYGVKD. CDR3 loop: CAISESAFFDTEAFF. CDR3 in DNA: TGTGCCATCAGTGAGTCAGCATTTTTTGACACTGAAGCTTTCTTT.

This sequence joins TRBV7-6 and TRBJ1-1; D unresolved. V lost 1 base and J 7 bases, leaving 10 bases between the germline ends. The CDR3 loop spans 13 amino acids. From germline, CDR1 is SGHVS and CDR2 FNYEAQ. The CDR3 loop reads CASSLDEGGEAFF. Written as DNA, the CDR3 is TGTGCCAGCAGCTTAGATGAGGGAGGTGAAGCTTTCTTT.

The rearrangement uses TRBV2 and TRBJ1-1; no clear D. Germline values: CDR1 SNHLY, CDR2 FYNNEI. The CDR3 is 13 amino acids. Trimming took off 4 bases at V and 1 base at J, with 7 bases between the two ends. The CDR3 DNA reads as TGTGCCAGCAGTGGGACCCCGAACACTGAAGCTTTCTTT. This translates into CASSGTPNTEAFF.

The rearrangement links TRBV12-5 to TRBJ1-2; possible D gene TRBD1, 6 bases. The CDR3 is made up of 12 amino acids. Germline V gene sequence: CDR1 LGHNT, CDR2 FRNRAP. Trimming pared 5 bases from V and 8 bases from J, leaving 12 bases between. CDR3 residues: CASGQPGEGYTF. CDR3 DNA: TGTGCTAGTGGTCAGCCAGGGGAAGGCTACACCTTC.

V and J are TRBV11-2 and TRBJ2-3, with D tentatively TRBD2 (7 bases). Germline lookup yields CDR1 SGHAT and CDR2 FQNNGV. V lost 5 bases and J 9 bases, leaving 15 bases between the germline ends. The CDR3 runs to 13 residues. The CDR3 region is CASSPTGRETQYF. The CDR3 DNA is TGTGCCAGCAGCCCAACAGGGAGGGAGACGCAGTATTTT.

V usage is TRBV7-3 and J usage is TRBJ1-2; 9 bases agree with TRBD1. The CDR3 totals 14 residues. V was clipped by 5 bases and J by 4 bases; unmatched bases: 5. CDR1 and CDR2 from the germline V gene are SGHTA and FQGTGA. CDR3 loop: CASSATGGSYGYTF. CDR3 DNA: TGTGCCAGCAGCGCCACAGGGGGCTCCTATGGCTACACCTTC.

DNA of the CDR3: TGTGCTAGTGGATCGGGACCGAACTATGGCTACACCTTC. This translates into CASGSGPNYGYTF. The rearrangement joins TRBV12-5 to TRBJ1-2; a weak D match, TRBD1 (5 bases). The V end lost 6 bases, the J end lost 2 bases, and 10 bases lay between the germline ends. Germline V gene data show CDR1 as LGHNT and CDR2 as FRNRAP. CDR3 length: 13 amino acids.

The J gene is TRBJ2-1, the V gene TRBV4-3; TRBD1 matches 8 bases. Looked up from germline, CDR1 is LGHNA and CDR2 is YSLEER. This CDR3 region has 16 residues. J lost 8 bases, V lost 0 bases, and 9 bases had no gene match. The CDR3 loop is CASSQETGAIFDEQFF. DNA of the CDR3: TGCGCCAGCAGCCAAGAGACAGGGGCCATCTTTGATGAGCAGTTCTTC.

This chain uses TRBV6-1 with TRBJ1-2, with D uncertain. Germline CDR1 is MNHNS and CDR2 is SASEGT. This CDR3 region has 11 residues. V dropped 5 bases and J dropped 8 bases, with 9 bases sitting between them. The CDR3 loop reads CASSPLFGYTF. DNA for the CDR3: TGTGCCAGCAGTCCCCTCTTCGGCTACACCTTC.